This T cell receptor (beta chain) was recovered during a study of T cell responses to AZD1222 COVID-19 vaccine. Profiling relied on immunoSEQ multiplex PCR, and the TCRdb table lists in-frame clones only, not all of them. The repertoire includes about 150,000 clones, 90% to 95% of them detected once, and about 3.8% sits in the top ten. This CDR3 comprises 12 residues. V lost 7 bases and J 4 bases, leaving 12 bases between the germline ends. Per germline, CDR1 SQVTM and CDR2 ANQGSEA. The rearrangement links TRBV29-1 to TRBJ2-3, with a weak D call TRBD2 (7 bases). The clonotype originates from an adult who received the AZD1222 COVID-19 vaccine. This specimen was peripheral blood, taken 28 days after the second AZD1222 dose. The CDR3 coding sequence is TGCAGCGCCCAGGGGAGGGCAGATACGCAGTATTTT. It translates to CSAQGRADTQYF.